This TCR beta chain was obtained from a study of T cell clonotyping in hematopoietic cell transplantation. Study-wide findings and caveats: At the given depth, recipient repertoires were over 95% de novo clonotypes.

Sequencing used immunoSEQ multiplex PCR; TCRdb keeps in-frame clones, though not all of them. The sample has some 30,000 clones; about 90% are singletons. In the case of this clone: Antigen specificity is unknown.

The material was PBMCs, obtained 100 days after allogeneic stem cell transplant. The sequence came from a female patient aged 45-60 years who had an allogeneic stem cell transplant from a related donor, so the T cells may come from the graft donor. Some clones in this sample may be carry-over from other donors' samples.

The CDR3 spells CSVEGGPGELFF. CDR3 bases: TGCAGCGTTGAGGGGGGGCCCGGGGAGCTGTTTTTT. J is TRBJ2-2 and V is TRBV29-1; tentative D call: TRBD2 (7 bases). Trimming left V 3 bases short and J 6 bases short, with 8 bases between. CDR1 and CDR2 (germline): SQVTM, ANQGSEA. This CDR3 has 12 amino acids.